The 29 T cell receptor beta chains given below trace back to one sample, sequenced in a study of CD8 T cells in ankylosing spondylitis (dated by TCRdb to about 2017). Library construction relied on 5' RACE. Instrument on record: Illumina MiSeq. TCRdb handled the public reads itself, with Q25 trimming in fastp and clone calling in MiXCR, and kept productive beta chains. Rows with a matching CDR3 protein are joined into one entry that keeps the most common DNA and genes. This sample has 30,000 to 45,000 distinct CDR3 sequences in its table, and about 15% of those were observed once. Just over 45% of the sample comes from the top ten. The material sequenced was blood. The receptors were sampled from a male donor with ankylosing spondylitis or in good health (not recorded which).

This chain links TRBV7-8 with TRBJ2-2; D remains unclear. Germline V gene sequence: CDR1 SGHVS, CDR2 FQNEAQ. V was pared by 5 bases and J by 5 bases, with 15 bases between. The CDR3 runs 15 residues. The CDR3 loop is CASSNPIIRTGELFF. The CDR3 DNA follows: TGTGCCAGCAGCAATCCAATTATAAGAACCGGGGAGCTGTTTTTT.

This clonotype has at least ten counts. The rearrangement uses TRBV29-1 and TRBJ2-2; 8 nucleotides line up with TRBD1. J lost 6 bases, V lost 6 bases, and 6 bases had no gene match. Germline V gene sequence: CDR1 SQVTM, CDR2 ANQGSEA. The CDR3 sequence is 13 residues long. In DNA, the CDR3 is TGCAGCGTCATGATACAGGGGGCCGGGGAGCTGTTTTTT. Residues: CSVMIQGAGELFF.

This clonotype came up a few times. The rearrangement uses TRBV10-3 and TRBJ2-5; D is perhaps TRBD1 (6 bases). V lost 0 bases to trimming and J lost 5 bases, with 13 bases between them. This CDR3 comprises 15 residues. Germline V lookup: CDR1 ENHRY, CDR2 SYGVKD. In nucleotides, the CDR3 is TGTGCCATCAGTGAGTCAACCAGGGGTTTGGAGACCCAGTACTTC. Its protein is CAISESTRGLETQYF.

This clonotype was seen a few times. The V call is TRBV28, the J call TRBJ2-1, with unresolved D. This CDR3 region has 17 residues. Trimming stripped 1 base from V and 5 bases from J, with 18 bases between. Looked up from germline, CDR1 is MDHEN and CDR2 is SYDVKM. CDR3 nucleotides: TGTGCCAGCAGTTTATCCCTGACCGTTGGTTTTAACAATGAGCAGTTCTTC. Amino acids: CASSLSLTVGFNNEQFF.

The genes are TRBV6-6 and TRBJ2-1; 12 bases align to TRBD2. Germline assignment: CDR1 MNHNY and CDR2 SVGAGI (reference sequence). Trimming removed 10 bases from V and 5 bases from J; junction bases left unmatched: 6. This CDR3 is built from 14 residues. The CDR3 loop reads CAKPGLAGHNEQFF. CDR3 sequence (DNA): TGTGCCAAACCGGGACTAGCGGGCCACAATGAGCAGTTCTTC.

This clonotype was seen a handful of times. The rearrangement uses TRBV9 and TRBJ1-5, with no clear D. Trimming took off 3 bases at V and 4 bases at J, with 14 bases between the two ends. Germline assignment: CDR1 SGDLS and CDR2 YYNGEE. The CDR3 runs 15 residues. The CDR3 region has the DNA TGTGCCAGCAGCGAAGGGCGAGGGCGGAATCAGCCCCAGCATTTT. Residues: CASSEGRGRNQPQHF.

This clonotype was picked up a small number of times. V and J are TRBV20-1 and TRBJ1-4, with D tentatively TRBD1 (5 bases). CDR3 length equals 12 residues. V was shortened by 1 base and J by 8 bases, with 8 bases between the two germline ends. The germline V gene encodes CDR1 DFQATT and CDR2 SNEGSKA (reference sequence). The CDR3: CSARGGREKLFF. CDR3 nucleotides: TGCAGTGCTAGAGGGGGCCGGGAAAAACTGTTTTTT.

This sequence joins TRBV7-2 and TRBJ2-7, with TRBD1 matching over 7 bases. J was trimmed by 3 bases and V by 5 bases; bases with no gene match: 10. The CDR3 has 15 residues. CDR1 SGHTA and CDR2 FQGNSA come from the germline V gene. The CDR3 protein is CASSPTGLFSYEQYF. The CDR3 DNA follows: TGTGCCAGCAGCCCGACAGGGTTGTTTAGCTACGAGCAGTACTTC.

The rearrangement uses TRBV4-2 and TRBJ1-4; possibly TRBD1 for D (6 bases). Germline CDR1 is LGHNA and CDR2 is YNFKEQ. The CDR3 is made up of 15 amino acids. V lost 0 bases and J 3 bases, leaving 8 bases between the germline ends. CDR3 region: CASSQEGQPNEKLFF. The CDR3 coding sequence is TGTGCCAGCAGCCAAGAGGGACAACCTAATGAAAAACTGTTTTTT.

Many counts were recorded for this clonotype. The V gene is TRBV7-2, the J gene TRBJ2-1; a possible D gene is TRBD2 (6 bases). V was trimmed by 5 bases and J by 10 bases, leaving 18 bases between them. The germline V gene has CDR1 SGHTA and CDR2 FQGNSA. This CDR3 spans 14 amino acids. CDR3 sequence: CASSILGGMSEQFF. The CDR3 DNA follows: TGTGCCAGCAGCATCCTGGGGGGAATGAGCGAGCAGTTCTTC.

J is TRBJ2-1 and V is TRBV28; D is ambiguous. This CDR3 is 12 amino acids long. Germline V gene lookup returns CDR1 MDHEN and CDR2 SYDVKM. V was shortened by 4 bases and J by 7 bases, with 8 bases between the two germline ends. CDR3 in DNA: TGTGCCAGCAGTTCCGGGCTAAATGAGCAGTTCTTC. Amino acids: CASSSGLNEQFF.

This clonotype has just a few counts. The V gene is TRBV12-3 or TRBV12-4, the J gene TRBJ2-3; no definite D call. V lost 7 bases to trimming and J lost 1 base, with 6 bases between them. The CDR3 loop spans 12 amino acids. CDR3 sequence: CASKVGTDTQYF. CDR3 in DNA: TGTGCCAGCAAAGTGGGCACAGATACGCAGTATTTT.

The gene calls are TRBV5-1 and TRBJ2-3; D remains unclear. This CDR3 contains 14 residues. Per germline, CDR1 SGHRS and CDR2 YFSETQ. The V gene lost 2 bases and the J gene lost 7 bases, with 14 bases spanning the gap. This CDR3 is CASSLTGPFNTQYF. The DNA of the CDR3 is TGCGCCAGCAGCTTAACGGGCCCTTTCAATACGCAGTATTTT.

V usage is TRBV7-2 and J usage is TRBJ2-5; TRBD2 matches 7 bases. Germline CDR1 SGHTA, CDR2 FQGNSA. Germline trimming cut 1 base from V and 5 bases from J; bases unmatched to any gene: 7. CDR3 length: 15 amino acids. The CDR3 reads CASSLGMTSSETQYF. The CDR3, as DNA: TGTGCCAGCAGCTTAGGGATGACTAGCTCGGAGACCCAGTACTTC.

In DNA form, the CDR3 reads TGTGCCAGCAGTGACTCCATTTCCCCACGTGTCACCGGGGAGCTGTTTTTT. Amino acids: CASSDSISPRVTGELFF. The chain employs TRBV25-1 and TRBJ2-2, with unresolved D. The CDR3 has 17 amino acids. The V end was cut by 3 bases, the J end by 4 bases, with 18 bases between. From germline, CDR1 is MGHDK and CDR2 SYGVNS.

This clonotype has just a few counts. The gene calls are TRBV30 and TRBJ2-6; weak D call: TRBD1 (6 bases). Germline V gives CDR1 GTSNPN, CDR2 SVGIG (reference sequence). This CDR3 is built from 12 residues. In nucleotides, the CDR3 is TGTGCAGGGGGCTCTGGGGCCAACGTCCTGACTTTC. This encodes CAGGSGANVLTF.

The sample holds a few counts of this clonotype. The V call is TRBV20-1, the J call TRBJ2-7, with 8 bases fitting TRBD1. Losses at the gene ends were 4 bases for V and 4 bases for J; bases not matched to a gene: 6. Germline V CDR1 and CDR2: DFQATT, SNEGSKA (reference sequence). The CDR3 length is 13 residues. CDR3 amino acids: CSAMDDRGYEQYV. The DNA for the CDR3 is TGCAGTGCTATGGACGACAGGGGTTACGAGCAGTACGTC.

This sequence joins TRBV28 and TRBJ2-3, with D possibly called TRBD1 or TRBD2 (6 bases each). This CDR3 is 15 amino acids long. Trimming removed 6 bases at V and 2 bases at J, with 15 bases between. Germline assignment: CDR1 MDHEN and CDR2 SYDVKM. In DNA form, the CDR3 reads TGTGCCAGCAGCCCGACAGGAGGGTTCACAGATACGCAGTATTTT. Residues: CASSPTGGFTDTQYF. The variable domain in full, completed from reference TRBV28 and TRBJ2-3, reads DVKVTQSSRYLVKRTGEKVFLECVQDMDHENMFWYRQDPGLGLRLIYFSYDVKMKEKGDIPEGYSVSREKKERFSLILESASTNQTSMYLCASSPTGGFTDTQYFGPGTRLTVL.

This rearrangement joins TRBV27 to TRBJ2-3; 7 bases are a match to TRBD2. V was pared by 6 bases and J by 3 bases, with 9 bases of the junction left unmatched. Looked up from germline, CDR1 is MNHEY and CDR2 is SMNVEV (reference sequence). The CDR3 runs 15 residues. The CDR3 reads CASRGPGLLTDTQYF. The CDR3 DNA reads as TGTGCCAGCAGGGGGCCGGGACTATTGACAGATACGCAGTATTTT.

This clonotype was seen a handful of times. This chain connects TRBV7-3 to TRBJ2-2, with TRBD2 matching 12 bases. The CDR3 is 17 residues long. V shed 4 bases, J shed 8 bases, and the junction held 11 bases outside the gene matches. The germline V gene has CDR1 SGHTA and CDR2 FQGTGA. The CDR3: CASSSPGLAGSKGELFF. The CDR3 coding sequence is TGTGCCAGCAGCTCCCCAGGACTAGCGGGAAGTAAAGGGGAGCTGTTTTTT.

V usage is TRBV11-3 and J usage is TRBJ2-1, with 10 bases matching TRBD2. The trim removed 6 bases at V and 2 bases at J, leaving 1 base unmatched. Germline values: CDR1 SGHNT, CDR2 YENEEA. This CDR3 contains 14 residues. CDR3: CASSSGGPYNEQFF. DNA for the CDR3: TGTGCCAGCAGTAGCGGGGGGCCCTACAATGAGCAGTTCTTC.

This chain connects TRBV5-1 to TRBJ2-1, with no clear D. Trimming removed 0 bases from V and 6 bases from J, with 7 bases in between. The CDR3 length is 13 residues. From germline, CDR1 is SGHRS and CDR2 YFSETQ. CDR3 in amino acids: CASSLVSGNEQFF. The CDR3 DNA reads as TGCGCCAGCAGCTTGGTTAGTGGCAATGAGCAGTTCTTC.

There are a few counts of this clonotype. The chain combines TRBV2 with TRBJ2-1, with D maybe TRBD1 (6 bases). V lost 2 bases, J lost 7 bases, and 15 bases lay in between. CDR1 and CDR2 (germline): SNHLY, FYNNEI. The CDR3 is made up of 15 amino acids. The CDR3 bases are TGTGCCAGCAGTGAACAGGGGATAAAAGGGAATGAGCAGTTCTTC. Protein product: CASSEQGIKGNEQFF.

This chain links TRBV20-1 with TRBJ1-1; D is unresolved. V gave up 4 bases and J gave up 2 bases, with 17 bases separating them. CDR3 length equals 15 residues. From germline, CDR1 is DFQATT and CDR2 SNEGSKA (reference sequence). CDR3 bases: TGCAGTGCTACAGCCCCCGGGCCGCGAAACACTGAAGCTTTCTTT. Amino acid sequence: CSATAPGPRNTEAFF.

This rearrangement joins TRBV4-2 to TRBJ2-2; D is unresolved. The CDR3 runs to 14 residues. Looked up from germline, CDR1 is LGHNA and CDR2 is YNFKEQ. V was clipped by 0 bases and J by 6 bases, with 8 bases between them. The CDR3 DNA reads as TGTGCCAGCAGCCAAGATATGGAAGCCGGGGAGCTGTTTTTT. Its translation is CASSQDMEAGELFF.

This clonotype was seen more than once but under ten times. The chain joins TRBV7-9 to TRBJ2-3; the D gene could be TRBD1 or TRBD2 (5 bases each). Germline values: CDR1 SEHNR, CDR2 FQNEAQ (reference sequence). The CDR3 totals 14 residues. V was clipped by 5 bases and J by 6 bases, with 15 bases between them. The CDR3 bases are TGTGCCAGCAGCGACGGGACGGGGACGGATACGCAGTATTTT. Amino acid sequence: CASSDGTGTDTQYF.

This chain links TRBV4-3 with TRBJ2-1, with D unresolved. Germline V gene sequence: CDR1 LGHNA, CDR2 YSLEER. This CDR3 comprises 14 residues. Between the trimmed V and J ends, which lost 1 base and 9 bases, there was a span of 13 bases. CDR3 region: CASSQGRLVGEQFF. The CDR3 bases are TGCGCCAGCAGCCAAGGCAGGCTAGTGGGTGAGCAGTTCTTC.

CDR3 loop: CASSSSSMNTEAFF. In nucleotides, the CDR3 is TGTGCCAGCAGCTCATCCAGCATGAACACTGAAGCTTTCTTT. The chain links TRBV7-2 to TRBJ1-1; D call uncertain. The CDR3 has 14 residues. The germline gives CDR1 SGHTA, CDR2 FQGNSA. Between the trimmed V and J ends, which lost 4 bases and 0 bases, there was a span of 9 bases.

The chain is built from TRBV20-1 and TRBJ2-1, with 7 bases matching TRBD2. J gave up 6 bases and V 1 base, and 6 bases lay outside the gene matches. The CDR3 totals 14 residues. Germline CDR1 DFQATT, CDR2 SNEGSKA (reference sequence). CDR3 protein: CSARVVREFNEQFF. The CDR3 DNA reads TGCAGTGCTAGAGTCGTGCGGGAGTTCAATGAGCAGTTCTTC.